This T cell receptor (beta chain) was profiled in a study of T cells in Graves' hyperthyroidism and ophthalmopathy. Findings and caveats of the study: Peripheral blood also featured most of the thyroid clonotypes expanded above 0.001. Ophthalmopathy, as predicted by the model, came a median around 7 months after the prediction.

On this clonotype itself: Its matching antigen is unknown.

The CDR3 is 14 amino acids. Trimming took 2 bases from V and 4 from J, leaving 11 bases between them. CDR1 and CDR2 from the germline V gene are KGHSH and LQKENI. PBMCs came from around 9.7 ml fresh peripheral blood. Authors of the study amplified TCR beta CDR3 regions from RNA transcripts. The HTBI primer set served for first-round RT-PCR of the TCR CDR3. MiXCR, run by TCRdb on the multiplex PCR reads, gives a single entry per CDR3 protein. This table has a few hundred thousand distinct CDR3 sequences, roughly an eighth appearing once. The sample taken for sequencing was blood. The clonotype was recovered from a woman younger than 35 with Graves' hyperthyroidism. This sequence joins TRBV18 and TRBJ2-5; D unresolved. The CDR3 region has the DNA TGTGCCAGCTCACCAAGAGTAGCTCGAGAGACCCAGTACTTC. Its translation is CASSPRVARETQYF.